The 26 T cell receptor beta chains below were found in one sample sequenced in a study of cytomegalovirus exposure and HLA in healthy donors (dated by TCRdb to 2016 to 2017). The method was the immunoSEQ multiplex PCR assay. A mixture of 60 forward primers for TCR Vbeta segments and 13 reverse primers for TCR Jbeta segments was used in the multiplex PCR. TCRdb took this table from immuneACCESS and kept in-frame rearrangements with V and J called. Such tables lack part of the clones; where checked against another copy, unresolved V genes explain under half of the gap, and the rest is unexplained. For this sample the table gives 84,000 or so clones, of which approximately 80% were detected only once. The ten top clones hold 13% of the sample. Sequenced sample: PBMCs. The receptors were sampled from a human donor in good health.

This clone appeared a few times. In DNA form, the CDR3 reads TGTGCCAGCCAACCCGGGGGGGAGACCCAGTACTTC. Translating it yields CASQPGGETQYF. The rearrangement uses TRBV7-2 and TRBJ2-5; 7 bases map to TRBD2. After removal of 8 bases from V and 5 bases from J, the junction contained 5 bases not matched to a gene. Germline V gene sequence: CDR1 SGHTA, CDR2 FQGNSA. CDR3 length: 12 amino acids.

This sequence joins TRBV15 and TRBJ2-7; D perhaps matches TRBD1 (5 bases). V lost 6 bases, J lost 5 bases, and 14 bases lay in between. The CDR3 totals 13 residues. CDR1 and CDR2 from the germline V gene are LNHNV and YYDKDF (reference sequence). This chain's CDR3 is CATSLREYHEQYF. In nucleotides, the CDR3 is TGTGCCACCAGTCTCAGGGAATACCACGAGCAGTACTTC. The entire variable domain, with the rest obtained from reference TRBV15 and TRBJ2-7, is as follows: DAMVIQNPRYQVTQFGKPVTLSCSQTLNHNVMYWYQQKSSQAPKLLFHYYDKDFNNEADTPDNFQSRRPNTSFCFLDIRSPGLGDTAMYLCATSLREYHEQYFGPGTRLTVT.

This rearrangement joins TRBV11-2 to TRBJ2-7, with D possibly being TRBD2 (6 bases). Trimming pared 5 bases from V and 4 bases from J, leaving 15 bases between. Germline lookup yields CDR1 SGHAT and CDR2 FQNNGV. The CDR3 is 14 amino acids. CDR3 protein: CASSLTTGRYEQYF. The CDR3 DNA reads TGTGCCAGCAGCCTAACTACGGGGAGGTACGAGCAGTACTTC.

V is TRBV7-9 and J is TRBJ1-4, with 7 bases fitting TRBD1. From germline, CDR1 is SEHNR and CDR2 FQNEAQ (reference sequence). Losses at the gene ends were 1 base for V and 0 bases for J; bases not matched to a gene: 2. The CDR3 extends over 16 amino acids. CDR3 in amino acids: CASSLGGTATNEKLFF. The DNA of the CDR3 is TGTGCCAGCAGCTTAGGCGGGACAGCAACTAATGAAAAACTGTTTTTT.

This clone showed up just a few times. The CDR3: CASSQASGMERAFF. The CDR3 nucleotides read TGCGCCAGCAGCCAAGCCTCAGGGATGGAGAGAGCTTTCTTT. The chain joins TRBV4-1 to TRBJ1-1; TRBD1 is a possible D gene (5 bases). Germline CDR1 MGHRA, CDR2 YSYEKL. The V end was cut by 1 base, the J end by 10 bases, with 16 bases between. The length of the CDR3 is 14 residues.

The genes are TRBV14 and TRBJ1-6; weak D call: TRBD1 (5 bases). The CDR3 extends over 16 amino acids. The ends were cut back, 1 base at V and 7 bases at J, with 14 bases in the middle. Germline V lookup: CDR1 SGHDN, CDR2 FVKESK. The CDR3 here is CASSQGNSRVNSPLHF. In nucleotides, the CDR3 is TGTGCCAGCAGCCAAGGGAATAGCAGGGTAAATTCACCCCTCCACTTT. Variable domain in full (rest from reference TRBV14 and TRBJ1-6): EAGVTQFPSHSVIEKGQTVTLRCDPISGHDNLYWYRRVMGKEIKFLLHFVKESKQDESGMPNNRFLAERTGGTYSTLKVQPAELEDSGVYFCASSQGNSRVNSPLHFGNGTRLTVT.

With regard to this clone: Germline is not matched at one junction end, which may reflect a read error. This chain uses TRBV7-9 with TRBJ2-7; perhaps TRBD1 as D (6 bases). The CDR3 has 16 amino acids. Germline V gene data show CDR1 as SEHNR and CDR2 as FQNEAQ (reference sequence). The CDR3 coding sequence is TGTTCCAGCAGCGGCCGACAGGCCTTCGGGGACTACGAGCAGTACTTC. Translation: CSSSGRQAFGDYEQYF. The whole variable domain, filled in from reference TRBV7-9 and TRBJ2-7, reads DTGVSQNPRHKITKRGQNVTFRCDPISEHNRLYWYRQTLGQGPEFLTYFQNEAQLEKSRLLSDRFSAERPKGSFSTLEIQRTEQGDSAMYLCSSSGRQAFGDYEQYFGPGTRLTVT.

The chain carries TRBV5-4 and TRBJ2-1; TRBD2 is a possible D gene (5 bases). Germline V gives CDR1 SGHNT, CDR2 YYREEE (reference sequence). V lost 4 bases and J lost 4, with 9 bases in between. The length of the CDR3 is 13 residues. CDR3 protein: CASSAGGYNEQFF. In DNA form, the CDR3 reads TGTGCCAGCAGCGCGGGCGGATACAATGAGCAGTTCTTC. Full variable domain (outside the CDR3, taken from reference TRBV5-4 and TRBJ2-1): ETGVTQSPTHLIKTRGQQVTLRCSSQSGHNTVSWYQQALGQGPQFIFQYYREEENGRGNFPPRFSGLQFPNYSSELNVNALELDDSALYLCASSAGGYNEQFFGPGTRLTVL.

The chain links TRBV5-6 to TRBJ1-2; TRBD1 is a possible D gene (6 bases). This CDR3 spans 15 amino acids. Germline values: CDR1 SGHDT, CDR2 YYEEEE. V gave up 2 bases and J gave up 0 bases, with 11 bases separating them. The CDR3 spells CASSLGTRANYGYTF. The CDR3 DNA reads as TGTGCCAGCAGCTTAGGGACAAGAGCTAACTATGGCTACACCTTC.

Points on this clone: Distinct nucleotide sequences in the sample also encode this CDR3. The chain carries TRBV6-5 and TRBJ2-1; TRBD2 is a possible D gene (6 bases). V was trimmed by 6 bases and J by 12 bases, leaving 21 bases between them. The CDR3 contains 14 residues. Germline loops: CDR1 MNHEY, CDR2 SVGAGI. CDR3 in DNA: TGTGCCAGCAGCCTGGGGGGTCTCAAGTCCGCGCAGTTCTTC. This encodes CASSLGGLKSAQFF.

CDR3 amino acids: CAWSPGWLGNTIYF. The CDR3 DNA sequence: TGTGCCTGGAGCCCAGGGTGGCTTGGAAACACCATATATTTT. The J gene is TRBJ1-3, the V gene TRBV30, with a tentative D call TRBD1 (5 bases). The germline CDR1 and CDR2 sequences are GTSNPN and SVGIG (reference sequence). The CDR3 spans 14 residues. Trimming shortened V by 3 bases and J by 3 bases, and 12 bases separated the two germline ends.

The chain joins TRBV6-4 to TRBJ1-5; weak D call: TRBD1 (6 bases). Trimming shortened V by 5 bases and J by 6 bases, and 11 bases separated the two germline ends. CDR1 is MRHNA and CDR2 is SNTAGT in the germline V gene. This CDR3 region has 13 residues. The DNA of the CDR3 is TGTGCCAGCAGTCTGGGGGCTAGTCAGCCCCAGCATTTT. It specifies CASSLGASQPQHF.

The chain is built from TRBV19 and TRBJ1-2; 10 bases are a match to TRBD1. CDR3 size: 12 residues. Unmatched junction bases numbered 2, after V lost 5 bases and J lost 8 bases. Germline V lookup: CDR1 LNHDA, CDR2 SQIVND (reference sequence). CDR3 in DNA: TGTGCCAGTAGTCGGACAGGGGGAGGCTACACCTTC. This sequence encodes CASSRTGGGYTF.

This rearrangement joins TRBV7-2 to TRBJ2-3, with TRBD2 matching over 10 bases. This CDR3 has 17 amino acids. The V and J ends lost 0 bases and 2 bases, in that order; junction bases with no gene match: 5. Germline-derived CDR1 and CDR2 are SGHTA and FQGNSA. CDR3 protein: CASSLAPSGGDTDTQYF. The CDR3 DNA is TGTGCCAGCAGCTTAGCACCTAGCGGGGGAGACACAGATACGCAGTATTTT.

The chain joins TRBV6-1 to TRBJ2-7; possible D gene TRBD1, 5 bases. Germline V gene sequence: CDR1 MNHNS, CDR2 SASEGT. The CDR3 has 14 residues. The V end was cut by 0 bases, the J end by 6 bases, with 12 bases between. Here the CDR3 DNA reads TGTGCCAGCAGTGAAGCAACAGGCCCCTTCGAGCAGTACTTC. Its protein is CASSEATGPFEQYF.

This clone was observed a single time. V is TRBV6-5 and J is TRBJ2-3; 9 bases fit TRBD2. The CDR3 is 15 residues long. Per the germline V gene, CDR1 is MNHEY and CDR2 is SVGAGI. The trim removed 0 bases at V and 4 bases at J, leaving 2 bases unmatched. CDR3 DNA sequence: TGTGCCAGCAGTTACTCGAGGACTAGCGCAGATACGCAGTATTTT. It encodes CASSYSRTSADTQYF.

The chain links TRBV9 to TRBJ2-7, with TRBD1 matching 7 bases. V gave up 2 bases and J gave up 2 bases; unmatched junction bases: 4. The CDR3 runs to 14 residues. The germline V gene has CDR1 SGDLS and CDR2 YYNGEE. The CDR3 DNA reads TGTGCCAGCAGCGTCGGACAGGTAACCTACGAGCAGTACTTC. Protein: CASSVGQVTYEQYF.

This clone occurred once. The V gene is TRBV20-1, the J gene TRBJ2-5; D remains ambiguous. Deletions cut 2 bases from V and 5 bases from J, with 6 bases between. This CDR3 region has 11 residues. The germline V gene encodes CDR1 DFQATT and CDR2 SNEGSKA (reference sequence). CDR3 amino acids: CSARREETQYF. CDR3 sequence (DNA): TGCAGTGCTAGAAGAGAGGAGACCCAGTACTTC.

This clone was seen once. The chain combines TRBV29-1 with TRBJ2-5, with 12 nucleotides matching TRBD2. Germline lookup yields CDR1 SQVTM and CDR2 ANQGSEA. The length of the CDR3 is 13 residues. Losses at the gene ends were 5 bases for V and 3 bases for J; bases not matched to a gene: 1. CDR3 sequence reads: CSVLAGGKETQYF. In DNA, the CDR3 is TGCAGCGTTCTAGCGGGGGGGAAAGAGACCCAGTACTTC. The full variable domain, with the rest looked up from reference TRBV29-1 and TRBJ2-5, is SAVISQKPSRDICQRGTSLTIQCQVDSQVTMMFWYRQQPGQSLTLIATANQGSEATYESGFVIDKFPISRPNLTFSTLTVSNMSPEDSSIYLCSVLAGGKETQYFGPGTRLLVL.

The J gene is TRBJ2-7, the V gene TRBV10-1; unclear D gene. V lost 0 bases to trimming and J lost 0 bases, with 6 bases between them. Germline CDR1 is WNHNN and CDR2 is SYGVQD (reference sequence). CDR3 length: 14 residues. CDR3 sequence: CASSESSSSYEQYF. In DNA, the CDR3 is TGCGCCAGCAGTGAGTCGTCCTCCTCCTACGAGCAGTACTTC.

This clone was seen more than once but under ten times. The chain couples TRBV6-1 to TRBJ1-4; D is perhaps TRBD1 (5 bases). The length of the CDR3 is 15 residues. Trimming pared 2 bases from V and 5 bases from J, leaving 12 bases between. Germline V gene lookup returns CDR1 MNHNS and CDR2 SASEGT. The CDR3 sequence is CASSEWAGGNEKLFF. CDR3 DNA sequence: TGTGCCAGCAGTGAATGGGCGGGGGGGAATGAAAAACTGTTTTTT.

V gene TRBV10-2 combines with J gene TRBJ2-1, with 14 bases aligning to TRBD2. The CDR3 runs to 16 residues. Losses at the gene ends were 7 bases for V and 5 bases for J; bases not matched to a gene: 7. CDR1 WSHSY and CDR2 SAAADI come from the germline V gene. CDR3 DNA sequence: TGCGCCAGCACCCGGACTAGCGGGGGGTCAAACAATGAGCAGTTCTTC. Translated, it gives CASTRTSGGSNNEQFF.

This clone was recorded a few times. The chain joins TRBV6-1 to TRBJ2-7; TRBD1 might be the D (5 bases). Trimming removed 3 bases at V and 0 bases at J, with 12 bases between. Per germline, CDR1 MNHNS and CDR2 SASEGT. The CDR3 contains 15 residues. This chain's CDR3 is CASSEQGSLSYEQYF. Here the CDR3 DNA reads TGTGCCAGCAGTGAGCAGGGTTCACTCTCCTACGAGCAGTACTTC.

The rearrangement joins TRBV6-6 to TRBJ2-4, with TRBD1 matching over 7 bases. The trim removed 2 bases at V and 6 bases at J, leaving 10 bases unmatched. Germline loops: CDR1 MNHNY, CDR2 SVGAGI (reference sequence). The CDR3 length is 16 residues. The CDR3 sequence: CASSYTSTGVGNIQYF. CDR3 coding DNA: TGTGCCAGCAGTTACACATCTACAGGGGTCGGAAACATTCAGTACTTC.

CDR3 sequence: CASSHLLAGGNEQFF. The CDR3 DNA follows: TGTGCCAGCAGTCATCTCCTAGCGGGGGGTAATGAGCAGTTCTTC. The chain carries TRBV4-2 and TRBJ2-1; 11 nucleotides agree with TRBD2. Trimming cost V 6 bases and J 7 bases; bases outside gene matches: 8. Germline V gives CDR1 LGHNA, CDR2 YNFKEQ. The CDR3 sequence is 15 residues long.

The chain couples TRBV5-4 to TRBJ2-5; tentative D call: TRBD2 (6 bases). The germline CDR1 and CDR2 sequences are SGHNT and YYREEE (reference sequence). This CDR3 spans 16 amino acids. V gave up 3 bases and J gave up 4 bases, with 19 bases separating them. CDR3 nucleotide sequence: TGTGCCAGCAGCTGGGGCCGGGGGAAGGTGCGAGAGACCCAGTACTTC. It is translated as CASSWGRGKVRETQYF.